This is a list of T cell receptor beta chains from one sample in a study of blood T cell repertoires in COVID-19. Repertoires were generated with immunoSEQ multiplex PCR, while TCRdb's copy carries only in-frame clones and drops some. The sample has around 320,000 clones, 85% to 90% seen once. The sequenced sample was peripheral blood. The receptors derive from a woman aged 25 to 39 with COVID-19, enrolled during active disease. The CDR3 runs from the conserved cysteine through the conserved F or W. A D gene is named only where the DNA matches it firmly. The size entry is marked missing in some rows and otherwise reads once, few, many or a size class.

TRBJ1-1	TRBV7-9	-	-	CASSLGVGRDTEAFF	TGTGCCAGCAGCTTAGGAGTAGGGCGGGACACTGAAGCTTTCTTT
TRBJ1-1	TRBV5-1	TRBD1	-	CASSIQTGAAEAFF	TGCGCCAGCAGCATACAGACAGGGGCGGCTGAAGCTTTCTTT
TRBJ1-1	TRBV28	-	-	CASSLGQTNEAFF	TGTGCCAGCAGCCTTGGACAGACCAATGAAGCTTTCTTT
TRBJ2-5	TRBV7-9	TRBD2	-	CASSLGAGDQETQYF	TGTGCCAGCAGCTTAGGTGCGGGGGACCAAGAGACCCAGTACTTC
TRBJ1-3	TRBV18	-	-	CASSPKLQSTRENTIYF	TGTGCCAGCTCACCCAAGCTACAGAGCACCAGGGAAAACACCATATATTTT
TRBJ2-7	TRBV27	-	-	CASSFSDSTYEQYF	TGTGCCAGCAGTTTCTCCGACAGCACCTACGAGCAGTACTTC
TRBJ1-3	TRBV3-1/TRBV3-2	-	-	CASSQERSRSGNTIYF	TGTGCCAGCAGCCAAGAACGGAGCCGCTCTGGAAACACCATATATTTT
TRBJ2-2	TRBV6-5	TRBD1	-	CAGTQGAGGELFF	TGTGCCGGAACACAGGGGGCGGGCGGGGAGCTGTTTTTT
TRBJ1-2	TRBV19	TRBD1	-	CASSIWGDRGNGYTF	TGTGCCAGTAGTATATGGGGCGACAGGGGAAATGGCTACACCTTC
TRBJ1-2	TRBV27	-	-	CATQQLGRDYGYTF	TGTGCCACCCAGCAATTGGGCAGGGACTATGGCTACACCTTC
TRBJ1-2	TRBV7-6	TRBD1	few	CASSADGQDYTF	TGTGCCAGCAGCGCGGACGGACAGGACTACACCTTC
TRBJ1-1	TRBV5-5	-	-	CASSFRAQNTEAFF	TGTGCCAGCAGCTTCAGGGCCCAGAACACTGAAGCTTTCTTT
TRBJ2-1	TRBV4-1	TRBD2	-	CASSPGGGAGTNEQFF	TGCGCCAGCAGTCCGGGAGGGGGGGCCGGAACCAATGAGCAGTTCTTC
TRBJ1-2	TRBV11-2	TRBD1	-	CASSLDNLGGAGRYTF	TGTGCCAGCAGCTTAGATAACCTAGGGGGCGCGGGTCGCTACACCTTC
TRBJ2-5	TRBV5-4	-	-	CASSFSIAEETQYF	TGTGCCAGCAGCTTCAGTATCGCGGAAGAGACCCAGTACTTC
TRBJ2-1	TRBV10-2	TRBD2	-	CASRRTSGGSNYNEQFF	TGCGCCAGCAGGAGGACTAGCGGGGGGTCTAACTACAATGAGCAGTTCTTC
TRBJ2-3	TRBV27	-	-	CASGGTDTQYF	TGTGCCAGCGGCGGGACAGATACGCAGTATTTT
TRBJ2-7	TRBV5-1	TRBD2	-	CASSFSSGGTYEQYF	TGCGCCAGCAGCTTCTCTAGCGGGGGGACCTACGAGCAGTACTTC
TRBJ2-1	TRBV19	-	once	CATVRGRGYNEQFF	TGTGCCACTGTTAGGGGGCGGGGTTACAATGAGCAGTTCTTC
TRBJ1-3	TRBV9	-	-	CASSVSTGDRGNTIYF	TGTGCCAGCAGCGTTTCGACAGGAGATAGGGGAAACACCATATATTTT
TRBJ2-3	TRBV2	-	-	CASSEWVDSTDTQYF	TGTGCCAGCAGTGAATGGGTCGACTCCACAGATACGCAGTATTTT
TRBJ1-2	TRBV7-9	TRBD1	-	CASSQISGQDNF	TGTGCCAGCAGCCAAATTAGCGGACAGGACAACTTC